This TCR beta chain was recorded in a study of cytomegalovirus exposure and HLA in healthy donors. V shed 4 bases, J shed 6 bases, and the junction held 14 bases outside the gene matches. The CDR3 totals 16 residues. Germline V gene data show CDR1 as MNHNY and CDR2 as SVGAGI (reference sequence). PCR employed 60 Vbeta and 13 Jbeta primers. Profiling relied on immunoSEQ multiplex PCR, and the TCRdb table lists in-frame clones only, not all of them. The sample contains some 65,000 clones, 75% of which appear only once. The TCR originated in a middle-aged woman in good health and CMV-seropositive. V usage is TRBV6-6 and J usage is TRBJ2-5, with TRBD1 matching 7 bases. Source material: PBMCs. The CDR3 loop reads CASSSDNRGWGKTQYF. The CDR3 DNA reads as TGTGCCAGCAGTTCCGACAACAGGGGATGGGGCAAGACCCAGTACTTC.